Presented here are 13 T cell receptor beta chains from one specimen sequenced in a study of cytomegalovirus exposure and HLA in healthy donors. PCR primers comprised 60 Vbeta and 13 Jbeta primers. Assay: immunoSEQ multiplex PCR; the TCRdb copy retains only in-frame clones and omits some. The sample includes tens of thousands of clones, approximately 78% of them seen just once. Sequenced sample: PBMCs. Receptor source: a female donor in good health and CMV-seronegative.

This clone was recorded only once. The CDR3 protein is CASSYSQALRDYGYTF. CDR3 in DNA: TGTGCCAGCAGTTACTCACAGGCTCTTCGTGACTATGGCTACACCTTC. The chain carries TRBV6-6 and TRBJ1-2; perhaps TRBD1 as D (5 bases). Trimming took 0 bases from V and 3 from J, leaving 14 bases between them. CDR1 is MNHNY, CDR2 SVGAGI, per germline (reference sequence). CDR3 length: 16 residues.

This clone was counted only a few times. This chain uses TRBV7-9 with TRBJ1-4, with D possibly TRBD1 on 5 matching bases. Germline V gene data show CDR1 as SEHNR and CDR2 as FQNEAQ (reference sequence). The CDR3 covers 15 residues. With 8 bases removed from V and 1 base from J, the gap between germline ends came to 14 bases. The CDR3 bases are TGTGCCAGCGCCCCGGGGGAGATAACTAATGAAAAACTGTTTTTT. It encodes CASAPGEITNEKLFF.

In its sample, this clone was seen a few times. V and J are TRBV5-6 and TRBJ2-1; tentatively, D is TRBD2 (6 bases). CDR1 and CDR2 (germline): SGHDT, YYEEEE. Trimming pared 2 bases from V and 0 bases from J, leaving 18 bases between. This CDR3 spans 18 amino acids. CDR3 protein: CASSLGSRGSSSYNEQFF. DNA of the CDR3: TGTGCCAGCAGCTTAGGGTCTCGGGGGAGTAGCTCCTACAATGAGCAGTTCTTC.

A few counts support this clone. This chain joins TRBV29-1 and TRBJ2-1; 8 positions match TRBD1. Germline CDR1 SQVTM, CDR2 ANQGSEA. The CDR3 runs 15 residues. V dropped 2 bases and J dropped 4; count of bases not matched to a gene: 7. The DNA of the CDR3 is TGCAGCGTTGAATTGGGACAGGAAAAATACAATGAGCAGTTCTTC. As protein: CSVELGQEKYNEQFF.

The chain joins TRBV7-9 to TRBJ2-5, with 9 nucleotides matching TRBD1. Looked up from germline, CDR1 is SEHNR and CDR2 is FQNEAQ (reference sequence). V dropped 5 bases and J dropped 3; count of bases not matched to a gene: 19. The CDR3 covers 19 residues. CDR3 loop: CASSPLLSGDRGREETQYF. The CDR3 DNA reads TGTGCCAGCAGCCCACTTCTGAGTGGCGACAGGGGGAGGGAAGAGACCCAGTACTTC.

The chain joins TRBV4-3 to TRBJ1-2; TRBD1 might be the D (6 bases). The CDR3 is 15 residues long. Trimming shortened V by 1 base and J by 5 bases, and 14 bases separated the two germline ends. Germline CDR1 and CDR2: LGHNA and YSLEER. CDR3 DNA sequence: TGCGCCAGCAGCCAAGTTCAAGGGGGTAGATATGGCTACACCTTC. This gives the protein CASSQVQGGRYGYTF.

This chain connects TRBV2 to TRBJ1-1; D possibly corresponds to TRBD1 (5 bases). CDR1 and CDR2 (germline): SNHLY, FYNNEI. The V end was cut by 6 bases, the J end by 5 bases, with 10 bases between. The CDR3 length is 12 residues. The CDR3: CASRGPRTEAFF. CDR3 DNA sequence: TGTGCCAGCAGGGGGCCAAGGACTGAAGCTTTCTTT. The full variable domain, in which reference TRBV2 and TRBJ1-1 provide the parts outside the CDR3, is EPEVTQTPSHQVTQMGQEVILRCVPISNHLYFYWYRQILGQKVEFLVSFYNNEISEKSEIFDDQFSVERPDGSNFTLKIRSTKLEDSAMYFCASRGPRTEAFFGQGTRLTVV.

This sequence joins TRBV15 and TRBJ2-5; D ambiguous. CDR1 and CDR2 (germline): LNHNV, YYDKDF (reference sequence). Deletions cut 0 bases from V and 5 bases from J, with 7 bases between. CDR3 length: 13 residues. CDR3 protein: CATSRDRRETQYF. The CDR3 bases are TGTGCCACCAGCAGAGACCGTCGGGAGACCCAGTACTTC. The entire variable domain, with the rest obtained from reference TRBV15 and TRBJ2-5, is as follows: DAMVIQNPRYQVTQFGKPVTLSCSQTLNHNVMYWYQQKSSQAPKLLFHYYDKDFNNEADTPDNFQSRRPNTSFCFLDIRSPGLGDTAMYLCATSRDRRETQYFGPGTRLLVL.

The CDR3 protein is CSALGLTGEPRTNEKLFF. The CDR3 DNA reads TGCAGCGCCCTGGGGCTGACAGGAGAACCGAGGACTAATGAAAAACTGTTTTTT. This chain joins TRBV29-1 and TRBJ1-4, with D maybe TRBD1 (6 bases). The CDR3 loop spans 18 amino acids. V lost 7 bases and J 2 bases, leaving 26 bases between the germline ends. Germline CDR1 is SQVTM and CDR2 is ANQGSEA.

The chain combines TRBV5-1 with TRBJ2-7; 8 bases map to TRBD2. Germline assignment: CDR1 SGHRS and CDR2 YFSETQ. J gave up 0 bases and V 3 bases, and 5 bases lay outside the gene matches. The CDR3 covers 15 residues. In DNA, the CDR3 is TGCGCCAGCAGCTGGGTAGCGGGGAGCTCCTACGAGCAGTACTTC. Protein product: CASSWVAGSSYEQYF.

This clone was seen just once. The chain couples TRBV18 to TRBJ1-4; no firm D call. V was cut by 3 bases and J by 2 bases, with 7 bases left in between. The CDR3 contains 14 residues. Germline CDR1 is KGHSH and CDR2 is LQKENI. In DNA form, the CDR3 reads TGTGCCAGCTCACCCTTCGCGACTAATGAAAAACTGTTTTTT. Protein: CASSPFATNEKLFF.

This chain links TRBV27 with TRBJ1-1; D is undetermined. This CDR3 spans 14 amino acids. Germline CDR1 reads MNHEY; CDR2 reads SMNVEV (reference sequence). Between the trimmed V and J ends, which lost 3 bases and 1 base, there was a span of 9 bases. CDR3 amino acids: CASSLLVGNTEAFF. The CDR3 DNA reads TGTGCCAGCAGTTTGTTAGTCGGGAACACTGAAGCTTTCTTT.

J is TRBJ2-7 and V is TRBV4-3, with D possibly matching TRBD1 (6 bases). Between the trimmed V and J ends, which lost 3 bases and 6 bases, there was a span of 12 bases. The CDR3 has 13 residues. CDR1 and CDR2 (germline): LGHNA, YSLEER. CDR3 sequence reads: CASSQYQGTEQYF. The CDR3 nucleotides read TGCGCCAGCAGCCAGTACCAGGGGACCGAGCAGTACTTC.